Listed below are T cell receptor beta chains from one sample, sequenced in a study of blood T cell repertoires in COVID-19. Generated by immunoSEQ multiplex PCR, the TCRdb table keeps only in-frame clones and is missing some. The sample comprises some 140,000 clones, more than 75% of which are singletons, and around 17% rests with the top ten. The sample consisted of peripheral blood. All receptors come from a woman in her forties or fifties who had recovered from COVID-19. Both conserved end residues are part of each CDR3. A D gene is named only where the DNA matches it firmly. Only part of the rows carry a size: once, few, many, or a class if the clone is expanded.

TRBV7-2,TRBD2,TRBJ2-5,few,CASSLGASGGYQETQYF,TGTGCCAGCAGCTTAGGGGCTAGCGGGGGTTACCAAGAGACCCAGTACTTC
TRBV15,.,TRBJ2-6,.,CATRSGLSGANVLTF,TGTGCCACCAGGAGCGGATTATCTGGGGCCAACGTCCTGACTTTC
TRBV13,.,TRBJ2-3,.,CASSSFPTDTQYF,TGTGCCAGCAGCAGCTTTCCCACAGATACGCAGTATTTT
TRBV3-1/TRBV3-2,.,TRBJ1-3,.,CASRGRISGNTIYF,TGTGCCAGCAGAGGCAGGATCTCTGGAAACACCATATATTTT
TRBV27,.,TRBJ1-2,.,CASSPTTWGGYTF,TGTGCCAGCAGTCCCACTACTTGGGGCGGCTACACCTTC
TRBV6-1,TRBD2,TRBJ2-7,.,CASSESRTGGYEQYF,TGTGCCAGCAGTGAGAGCCGCACGGGAGGCTACGAGCAGTACTTC
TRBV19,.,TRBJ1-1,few,CASSIRGDAAEAFF,TGTGCCAGTAGTATTCGGGGAGACGCCGCTGAAGCTTTCTTT
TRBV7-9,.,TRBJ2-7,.,CASSLAVRAYEQYF,TGTGCCAGCAGCTTGGCAGTCAGGGCTTACGAGCAGTACTTC
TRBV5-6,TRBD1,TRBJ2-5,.,CASSLTGAETQYF,TGTGCCAGCAGCTTGACAGGGGCAGAGACCCAGTACTTC
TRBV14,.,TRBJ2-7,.,CASSHHTGHYYEQYF,TGTGCCAGCAGCCACCACACCGGACATTACTACGAGCAGTACTTC
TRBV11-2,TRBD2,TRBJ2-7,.,CASSALAGGGRRDEQYF,TGTGCCAGCAGCGCCCTGGCCGGGGGGGGGCGCCGAGACGAGCAGTACTTC
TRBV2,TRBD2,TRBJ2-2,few,CASTHGTSAGELFF,TGTGCCAGCACCCACGGGACTAGCGCCGGGGAGCTGTTTTTT
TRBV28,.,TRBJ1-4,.,CASSLGRGLFF,TGTGCCAGCAGTTTAGGTCGAGGACTGTTTTTT
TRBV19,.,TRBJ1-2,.,CASSGGFYGYTF,TGTGCCAGTAGTGGAGGGTTTTATGGCTACACCTTC
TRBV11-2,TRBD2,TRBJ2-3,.,CASSYHSGVTDTQYF,TGTGCCAGCAGCTATCATAGCGGGGTCACAGATACGCAGTATTTT
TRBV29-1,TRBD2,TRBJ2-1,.,CSVELSGTFYEWNEQFF,TGCAGCGTTGAACTTAGCGGGACGTTTTATGAGTGGAATGAGCAGTTCTTC
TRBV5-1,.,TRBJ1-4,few,CASSLDSPNEKLFF,TGCGCCAGCAGTCTGGACAGCCCAAATGAAAAACTGTTTTTT
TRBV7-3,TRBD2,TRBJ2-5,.,CASSLLGGVQETQYF,TGTGCCAGCAGCTTACTGGGAGGGGTACAAGAGACCCAGTACTTC
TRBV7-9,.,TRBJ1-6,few,CASTPSGNNSPLHF,TGTGCCAGCACCCCTTCGGGGAATAATTCACCCCTCCACTTT
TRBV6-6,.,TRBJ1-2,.,CASSSTGQYGYTF,TGTGCCAGCAGTTCAACTGGACAGTATGGCTACACCTTC
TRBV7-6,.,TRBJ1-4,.,CASSKRGQSGEKLFF,TGTGCCAGCAGCAAACGAGGACAGAGCGGTGAAAAACTGTTTTTT
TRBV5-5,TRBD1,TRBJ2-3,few,CASSLVGQSPDTQYF,TGTGCCAGCAGCTTGGTGGGACAGAGCCCAGATACGCAGTATTTT
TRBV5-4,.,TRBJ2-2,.,CASSLQGGGELFF,TGTGCCAGCAGCCTACAGGGAGGGGGGGAGCTGTTTTTT
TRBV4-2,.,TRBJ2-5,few,CASSQGSSRETQYF,TGTGCCAGCAGCCAAGGATCCTCCCGGGAGACCCAGTACTTC
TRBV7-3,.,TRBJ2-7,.,CASSPNGNSATGQYF,TGTGCCAGCAGCCCAAACGGGAACAGCGCTACGGGGCAGTACTTC
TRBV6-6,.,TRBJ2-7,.,CASSYTGSPHEQYF,TGTGCCAGCAGTTACACCGGGAGTCCCCACGAGCAGTACTTC
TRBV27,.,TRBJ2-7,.,CASSLGGLREQYF,TGTGCCAGCAGTCTGGGGGGGCTTCGGGAGCAGTACTTC
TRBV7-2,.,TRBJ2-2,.,CASRRNRATGELFF,TGTGCCAGCAGGAGGAACAGGGCGACCGGGGAGCTGTTTTTT
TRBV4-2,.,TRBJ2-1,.,CASSQDRGEQFF,TGTGCCAGCAGCCAAGACAGGGGTGAGCAGTTCTTC
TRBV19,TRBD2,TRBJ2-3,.,CASRRLAGGRTDTQYF,TGTGCCAGTAGACGGCTAGCGGGAGGTCGCACAGATACGCAGTATTTT
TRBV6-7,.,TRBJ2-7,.,CANRSLSLSYEQYF,TGTGCCAACCGGTCGTTATCGTTATCCTACGAGCAGTACTTC
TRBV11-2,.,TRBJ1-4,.,CASSSIRAAGTFIVF,TGTGCCAGCAGCTCTATTAGGGCCGCCGGGACTTTTATCGTTTTT
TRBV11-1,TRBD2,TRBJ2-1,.,CASSRTSGGANEQFF,TGTGCCAGCAGCCGGACTAGCGGGGGGGCAAATGAGCAGTTCTTC
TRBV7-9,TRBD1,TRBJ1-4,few,CASAKGQGRGANEKLFF,TGTGCCAGCGCCAAGGGACAGGGCAGGGGGGCTAATGAAAAACTGTTTTTT
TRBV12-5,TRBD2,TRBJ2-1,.,CASGLRGAYNEQFF,TGTGCTAGTGGTTTGCGGGGGGCCTACAATGAGCAGTTCTTC
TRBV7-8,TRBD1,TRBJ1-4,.,CASSRGQGEKLFF,TGTGCCAGCAGTCGGGGACAGGGGGAAAAACTGTTTTTT
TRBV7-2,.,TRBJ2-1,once,CASSLALVGDEQFF,TGTGCCAGCAGCTTAGCGTTGGTAGGGGATGAGCAGTTCTTC
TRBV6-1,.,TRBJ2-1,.,CASSEGGVRFNNEQFF,TGTGCCAGCAGTGAAGGGGGAGTTCGGTTTAACAATGAGCAGTTCTTC
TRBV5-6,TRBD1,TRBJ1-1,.,CASRRDRGNLNTEAFF,TGTGCCAGCAGGAGGGACAGGGGTAATTTGAACACTGAAGCTTTCTTT
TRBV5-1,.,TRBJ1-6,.,CASSLDRATNSPLHF,TGCGCCAGCAGCTTGGACAGGGCAACCAATTCACCCCTCCACTTT
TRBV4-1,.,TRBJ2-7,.,CASSQGGTVGGDEQYF,TGCGCCAGCAGCCAAGGGGGGACAGTGGGAGGAGACGAGCAGTACTTC
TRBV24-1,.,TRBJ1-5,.,CATSDARDIRNQPQHF,TGTGCCACCAGTGACGCGCGAGATATTCGCAATCAGCCCCAGCATTTT
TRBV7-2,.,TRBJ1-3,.,CASSLVTASGNTIYF,TGTGCCAGCAGCTTAGTTACAGCCTCTGGAAACACCATATATTTT
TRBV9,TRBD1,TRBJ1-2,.,CASSETGRNGYTF,TGTGCCAGCAGCGAGACAGGGAGGAATGGCTACACCTTC
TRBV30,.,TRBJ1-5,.,CAWSVRGLRPQHF,TGTGCCTGGAGTGTACGAGGTTTGCGGCCCCAGCATTTT
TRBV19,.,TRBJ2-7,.,CASSSPGVAPSYEQYF,TGTGCCAGTAGTTCGCCGGGGGTGGCTCCCTCCTACGAGCAGTACTTC
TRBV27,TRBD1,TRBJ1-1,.,CASSLFSSGTGSKAFF,TGTGCCAGCAGTTTATTTTCCTCCGGGACAGGGTCTAAAGCTTTCTTT
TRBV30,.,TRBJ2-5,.,CAWTVQKETQYF,TGTGCCTGGACGGTACAGAAAGAGACCCAGTACTTC
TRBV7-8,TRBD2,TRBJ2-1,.,CASSFPAGDEQFF,TGTGCCAGCAGCTTTCCCGCGGGGGATGAGCAGTTCTTC
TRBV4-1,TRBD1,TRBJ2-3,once,CASSRQGEADTQYF,TGCGCCAGCAGTCGACAGGGGGAGGCAGATACGCAGTATTTT
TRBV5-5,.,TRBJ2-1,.,CASSGIRVTNEQFF,TGTGCCAGCAGCGGGATCAGGGTTACCAATGAGCAGTTCTTC
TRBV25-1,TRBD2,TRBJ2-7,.,CASSEDWTSGRLGEQYF,TGTGCCAGCAGTGAAGACTGGACTAGCGGGAGATTAGGCGAGCAGTACTTC